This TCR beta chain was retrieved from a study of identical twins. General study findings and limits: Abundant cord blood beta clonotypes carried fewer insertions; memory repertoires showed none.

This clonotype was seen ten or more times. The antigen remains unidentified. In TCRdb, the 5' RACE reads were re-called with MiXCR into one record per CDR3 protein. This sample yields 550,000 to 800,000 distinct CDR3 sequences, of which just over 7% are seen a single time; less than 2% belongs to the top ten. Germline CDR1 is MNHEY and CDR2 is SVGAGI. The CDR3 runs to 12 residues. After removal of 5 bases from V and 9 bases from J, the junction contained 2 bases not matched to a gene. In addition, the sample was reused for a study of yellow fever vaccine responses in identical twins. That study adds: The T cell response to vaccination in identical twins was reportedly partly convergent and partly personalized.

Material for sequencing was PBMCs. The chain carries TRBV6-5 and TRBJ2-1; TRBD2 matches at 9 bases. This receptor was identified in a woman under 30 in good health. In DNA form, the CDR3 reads TGTGCCAGCAGTCGGCGGGGGGGTGAGCAGTTCTTC. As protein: CASSRRGGEQFF.